The clone carrying this T cell receptor (beta chain) occurred a few times. Its antigen is unidentified. As for treatment: oral pan-JAK inhibitor, 5-10 mg twice daily. The record originates from a study of CD8+ T cells in alopecia areata. Study results and caveats: Mice gave a clearer picture of TCR sharing than patients did, possibly for HLA-related reasons. With just one nonresponder, it is still uncertain whether baseline CD8+ expansion relates to response. Alopecia totalis/universalis scalp especially showed more expanded CD8+ clones than normal scalp. Scalp clonality and expanded CD8+ clones among the top 100 showed significant decreases with tofacitinib.

Investigators isolated RNA and reverse transcribed it into cDNA to act as the sequencing template. The data were produced by immunoSEQ multiplex PCR, yet TCRdb's version contains in-frame clones alone and is incomplete. Of about 200,000 clones detected, 55% to 70% appear once; the ten largest clones hold 4.5% to 6%. The CDR3 contains 14 residues. V lost 4 bases to trimming and J lost 1 base, with 8 bases between them. CDR1 is LNHDA and CDR2 is SQIVND in the germline V gene (reference sequence). Sequencing was performed on CD4+ T cells sorted from blood, taken at week 24, from a patient treated with tofacitinib. The origin of this receptor is a human donor with alopecia areata. The chain couples TRBV19 to TRBJ1-5, with a tentative D call TRBD1 (6 bases). In DNA form, the CDR3 reads TGTGCCAGTAGTACGGGGGCGAGCAATCAGCCCCAGCATTTT. Protein sequence: CASSTGASNQPQHF.